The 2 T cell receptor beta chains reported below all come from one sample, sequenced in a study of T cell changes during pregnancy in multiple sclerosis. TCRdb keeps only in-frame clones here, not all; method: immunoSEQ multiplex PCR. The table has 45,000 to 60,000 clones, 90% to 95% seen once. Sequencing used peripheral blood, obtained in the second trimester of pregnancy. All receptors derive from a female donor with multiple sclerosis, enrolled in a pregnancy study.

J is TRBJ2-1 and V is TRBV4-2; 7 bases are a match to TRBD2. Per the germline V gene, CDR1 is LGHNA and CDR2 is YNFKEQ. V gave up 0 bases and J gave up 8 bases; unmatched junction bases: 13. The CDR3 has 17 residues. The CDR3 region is CASSQDIGLGSYDEQFF. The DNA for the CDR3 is TGTGCCAGCAGCCAAGACATCGGACTAGGGTCTTACGATGAGCAGTTCTTC.

The CDR3 spells CASSESGTSGGREQYF. Here the CDR3 DNA reads TGTGCCAGCAGTGAATCCGGGACTAGCGGGGGCCGAGAGCAGTACTTC. The chain couples TRBV25-1 to TRBJ2-7, with TRBD2 matching 14 bases. CDR1 is MGHDK and CDR2 is SYGVNS in the germline V gene. V shed 1 base, J shed 7 bases, and the junction held 6 bases outside the gene matches. The CDR3 spans 16 residues.